The clone carrying this T cell receptor (beta chain) was seen ten or more times. Antigen specificity is unknown. Study observations and caveats: Greatest tumor Treg TCR overlap was with tumor naive CD4+ cells. Tumor memory CD4+ T cell TCR gene usage clustered with blood and lymph node memory CD4+ cells and lymph node naive CD4+ cells.

Full-length variable regions came from constant-region reverse primers plus semi-nested Nested Universal Primer A PCR. Each CDR3 protein is one row after TCRdb ran MiXCR on the 5' RACE reads. The sample includes 8,500 to 9,000 distinct CDR3 sequences, under 35% of them seen just once. Germline assignment: CDR1 MNHNS and CDR2 SASEGT. The CDR3 spans 14 residues. The germline V and J ends were trimmed by 2 bases and 6 bases, with 13 bases remaining between them. The chain recombines TRBV6-1 with TRBJ1-1; unclear D gene. This TCR was sampled from a female donor with breast cancer. Sequences were obtained from naive CD4+ T cells sorted from a lymph node. The subset: naive CD4+ T cells, CD4+CD45RA+CD25-. The CDR3 DNA reads as TGTGCCAGCAGTGAAAATCCTCTCGGGCCTGAAGCTTTCTTT. Translation gives CASSENPLGPEAFF.